Following are 26 T cell receptor beta chains from one sample sequenced in a study of cytomegalovirus exposure and HLA in healthy donors. Primers for the PCR totalled 60 Vbeta and 13 Jbeta. TCRdb's table, derived via immunoSEQ multiplex PCR, lists solely in-frame clones and lacks some. There are some 79,000 clones in the sample; more than 50% occur only once, and approximately 16% lies in the top ten. Specimen: PBMCs. These receptors were taken from a woman in her forties in good health and CMV-seropositive.

This clone was counted once. The V and J genes are TRBV2 and TRBJ2-7, with 9 bases aligning to TRBD2. The V gene's germline CDR1 is SNHLY and CDR2 FYNNEI. The CDR3 loop spans 15 amino acids. V was clipped by 1 base and J by 1 base; unmatched bases: 2. The CDR3 is CASSEGLAGSYEQYF. The DNA for the CDR3 is TGTGCCAGCAGTGAAGGGCTAGCGGGGTCCTACGAGCAGTACTTC.

This clone was observed a handful of times. The chain employs TRBV6-6 and TRBJ1-5; the D is unclear. The V end lost 2 bases, the J end lost 2 bases, and 4 bases lay between the germline ends. This CDR3 region has 13 residues. From germline, CDR1 is MNHNY and CDR2 SVGAGI (reference sequence). The CDR3 is CASSYEGNQPQHF. The DNA for the CDR3 is TGTGCCAGCAGTTACGAGGGCAATCAGCCCCAGCATTTT.

This chain connects TRBV2 to TRBJ1-2; D gene uncertain. Germline CDR1 is SNHLY and CDR2 is FYNNEI. Trimming cost V 8 bases and J 4 bases, with 11 bases left between them. CDR3 size: 12 residues. CDR3 bases: TGTGCCAGCCATCCGGGTAGCTATGGCTACACCTTC. It codes for CASHPGSYGYTF.

J is TRBJ2-2 and V is TRBV4-2; D is ambiguous. Trimming took off 0 bases at V and 0 bases at J, with 5 bases between the two ends. CDR1 is LGHNA and CDR2 is YNFKEQ in the germline V gene. The CDR3 covers 15 residues. The CDR3, as DNA: TGTGCCAGCAGCCAAGAGCGTCCGAACACCGGGGAGCTGTTTTTT. Translating it yields CASSQERPNTGELFF.

This clone has a handful of counts. The chain carries TRBV7-8 and TRBJ1-2, with 7 nucleotides matching TRBD1. The CDR3 totals 14 residues. Germline CDR1 reads SGHVS; CDR2 reads FQNEAQ. V dropped 3 bases and J dropped 1; count of bases not matched to a gene: 2. This chain's CDR3 is CASSFDRVNYGYTF. CDR3 sequence (DNA): TGTGCCAGCAGCTTCGACAGGGTTAACTATGGCTACACCTTC.

The chain employs TRBV28 and TRBJ2-3; D perhaps matches TRBD2 (6 bases). Trimming shortened V by 4 bases and J by 10 bases, and 21 bases separated the two germline ends. The CDR3 consists of 15 residues. Germline V gene lookup returns CDR1 MDHEN and CDR2 SYDVKM. CDR3 sequence reads: CASSYGGVPNSAQYF. The CDR3 DNA reads as TGTGCCAGCAGTTATGGCGGGGTCCCAAACTCGGCGCAGTATTTT.

V gene TRBV7-2 combines with J gene TRBJ2-7, with D possibly being TRBD2 (6 bases). V lost 6 bases and J lost 2, with 8 bases in between. The germline V gene encodes CDR1 SGHTA and CDR2 FQGNSA. The length of the CDR3 is 12 residues. The CDR3 loop is CASRTRTYEQYF. The CDR3 bases are TGTGCCAGCAGGACTAGAACCTACGAGCAGTACTTC.

V is TRBV9 and J is TRBJ2-3; 10 positions agree with TRBD2. Losses at the gene ends were 0 bases for V and 6 bases for J; bases not matched to a gene: 10. The germline V gene has CDR1 SGDLS and CDR2 YYNGEE. The length of the CDR3 is 17 residues. The CDR3 bases are TGTGCCAGCAGCGTAGGAGGGCTAGCGGGAGATCCCGATACGCAGTATTTT. Translated: CASSVGGLAGDPDTQYF.

The chain is built from TRBV13 and TRBJ2-4, with D possibly being TRBD1 (6 bases). Trimming cost V 3 bases and J 8 bases, with 14 bases left between them. This CDR3 spans 14 amino acids. Per germline, CDR1 PRHDT and CDR2 FYEKMQ (reference sequence). The CDR3 DNA is TGTGCCAGCAGCTTTCAACAGGGTCGTGACATTCAGTACTTC. Its protein product is CASSFQQGRDIQYF.

This clone was detected a few times. V and J are TRBV7-2 and TRBJ2-2; D is perhaps TRBD2 (6 bases). Deletions cut 7 bases from V and 3 bases from J, with 18 bases between. The CDR3 runs 16 residues. The germline V gene encodes CDR1 SGHTA and CDR2 FQGNSA. As DNA, the CDR3 is TGTGCCAGCACCTCAAACGGGGGTCGCGACACCGGGGAGCTGTTTTTT. The encoded protein is CASTSNGGRDTGELFF.

This sequence joins TRBV9 and TRBJ2-1, with 10 bases identical to TRBD2. Germline V gene lookup returns CDR1 SGDLS and CDR2 YYNGEE. The trim removed 5 bases at V and 0 bases at J, leaving 5 bases unmatched. CDR3 length equals 16 residues. The CDR3 loop is CASSDLAGGSYNEQFF. As DNA, the CDR3 is TGTGCCAGCAGTGATTTAGCGGGAGGCTCCTACAATGAGCAGTTCTTC.

The J gene is TRBJ2-2, the V gene TRBV5-4; 8 positions match TRBD2. CDR1 is SGHNT and CDR2 is YYREEE in the germline V gene (reference sequence). Trimming cost V 4 bases and J 4 bases; bases outside gene matches: 9. CDR3 length: 16 residues. The CDR3 sequence: CASSQKQRESTGELFF. In nucleotides, the CDR3 is TGTGCCAGCAGCCAAAAACAGCGGGAGAGCACCGGGGAGCTGTTTTTT. Full variable domain (outside the CDR3, taken from reference TRBV5-4 and TRBJ2-2): ETGVTQSPTHLIKTRGQQVTLRCSSQSGHNTVSWYQQALGQGPQFIFQYYREEENGRGNFPPRFSGLQFPNYSSELNVNALELDDSALYLCASSQKQRESTGELFFGEGSRLTVL.

This chain connects TRBV7-2 to TRBJ2-1, with TRBD1 identical over 9 bases. The CDR3 consists of 17 residues. Trimming removed 7 bases from V and 5 bases from J; junction bases left unmatched: 15. Germline loops: CDR1 SGHTA, CDR2 FQGNSA. The chain's CDR3 is CASIAVLGQGDDNEQFF. The CDR3 DNA reads as TGTGCCAGCATCGCGGTGTTGGGACAGGGCGACGACAATGAGCAGTTCTTC.

The chain carries TRBV19 and TRBJ2-5; 9 positions match TRBD2. This CDR3 has 17 residues. CDR1 and CDR2 (germline): LNHDA, SQIVND (reference sequence). Germline trimming cut 2 bases from V and 6 bases from J; bases unmatched to any gene: 13. This CDR3 reads CASSIKSTSGLLKTQYF. The CDR3 nucleotides are TGTGCCAGTAGTATAAAGTCGACTAGCGGTTTGCTGAAGACCCAGTACTTC.

V and J are TRBV9 and TRBJ2-1; 7 nucleotides align to TRBD2. The CDR3 is 16 amino acids. CDR1 is SGDLS and CDR2 is YYNGEE in the germline V gene. Trimming took 2 bases from V and 7 from J; bases not matched to a gene: 12. CDR3 region: CASSVGGRAGGNEQFF. In DNA form, the CDR3 reads TGTGCCAGCAGCGTGGGGGGGAGGGCCGGAGGGAATGAGCAGTTCTTC.

The gene calls are TRBV28 and TRBJ2-6, with D hard to call. V was pared by 7 bases and J by 4 bases, with 11 bases between. From germline, CDR1 is MDHEN and CDR2 SYDVKM. The CDR3 extends over 14 amino acids. The chain's CDR3 is CASIERRGANVLTF. CDR3 DNA sequence: TGTGCCAGCATAGAGCGTCGGGGGGCCAACGTCCTGACTTTC.

The rearrangement links TRBV5-1 to TRBJ2-5, with 7 positions matching TRBD2. This CDR3 spans 15 amino acids. J was trimmed by 4 bases and V by 5 bases; bases with no gene match: 11. Germline values: CDR1 SGHRS, CDR2 YFSETQ. The CDR3 DNA follows: TGCGCCAGCAGTCCTGGACTAGTCGGGGGAGAGACCCAGTACTTC. The encoded protein is CASSPGLVGGETQYF.

The chain joins TRBV6-6 to TRBJ2-3; no clear D. The germline CDR1 and CDR2 sequences are MNHNY and SVGAGI (reference sequence). Trimming cost V 10 bases and J 0 bases, with 17 bases left between them. The CDR3 consists of 15 residues. The CDR3 sequence: CANPAEHPSTDTQYF. In DNA form, the CDR3 reads TGTGCCAACCCCGCTGAGCACCCAAGCACAGATACGCAGTATTTT.

The chain joins TRBV28 to TRBJ2-3; D may be TRBD2 (6 bases). This CDR3 has 14 amino acids. Trimming stripped 6 bases from V and 6 bases from J, with 16 bases between. Germline V CDR1 and CDR2: MDHEN, SYDVKM. The CDR3 is CASRMSAGQDTQYF. For the CDR3, the DNA is TGTGCCAGCAGAATGTCAGCGGGTCAGGATACGCAGTATTTT. Full variable domain (missing parts from reference TRBV28 and TRBJ2-3): DVKVTQSSRYLVKRTGEKVFLECVQDMDHENMFWYRQDPGLGLRLIYFSYDVKMKEKGDIPEGYSVSREKKERFSLILESASTNQTSMYLCASRMSAGQDTQYFGPGTRLTVL.

This clone was seen only once. This rearrangement joins TRBV27 to TRBJ2-7; 7 positions agree with TRBD1. After removal of 1 base from V and 5 bases from J, the junction contained 11 bases not matched to a gene. CDR3 size: 16 residues. CDR1 is MNHEY and CDR2 is SMNVEV in the germline V gene (reference sequence). The CDR3 nucleotides are TGTGCCAGCAGTTTATTAACAAGACAGGGCCTGGACGAGCAGTACTTC. Translation gives CASSLLTRQGLDEQYF.

This clone was recorded only once. The J gene is TRBJ1-5, the V gene TRBV19; 7 bases fit TRBD1. The CDR3 is 15 amino acids. The germline V gene has CDR1 LNHDA and CDR2 SQIVND (reference sequence). V dropped 6 bases and J dropped 5; count of bases not matched to a gene: 10. The DNA of the CDR3 is TGTGCCAGTAGGTCGGACAGGACCGATTATCAGCCCCAGCATTTT. This encodes CASRSDRTDYQPQHF. Using reference TRBV19 and TRBJ1-5 for the parts outside the CDR3, the full variable domain is DGGITQSPKYLFRKEGQNVTLSCEQNLNHDAMYWYRQDPGQGLRLIYYSQIVNDFQKGDIAEGYSVSREKKESFPLTVTSAQKNPTAFYLCASRSDRTDYQPQHFGDGTRLSIL.

This rearrangement joins TRBV4-3 to TRBJ2-6; a weak D match, TRBD2 (6 bases). With 4 bases removed from V and 0 bases from J, the gap between germline ends came to 16 bases. Germline V gene lookup returns CDR1 LGHNA and CDR2 YSLEER. The CDR3 has 18 residues. The CDR3 bases are TGCGCCAGCAGCCGAGTTGGGGACTCTTACTCTGGGGCCAACGTCCTGACTTTC. Protein sequence: CASSRVGDSYSGANVLTF.

V is TRBV23-1 and J is TRBJ2-7; 9 bases fit TRBD1. TRBV23-1 carries the ORF label, with uncertain function. CDR3 length equals 16 residues. Unmatched junction bases numbered 10, after V lost 3 bases and J lost 4 bases. In DNA form, the CDR3 reads TGCGCCAGCAGTCAGCCGCAGAGGGACAGGGCGTACGAGCAGTACTTC. This gives the protein CASSQPQRDRAYEQYF.

V gene TRBV13 combines with J gene TRBJ2-5; 10 positions match TRBD2. This CDR3 has 15 amino acids. Trimming took 5 bases from V and 4 from J; bases not matched to a gene: 7. Per the germline V gene, CDR1 is PRHDT and CDR2 is FYEKMQ (reference sequence). The chain's CDR3 is CASSPGTSVVETQYF. The CDR3, as DNA: TGTGCCAGCAGCCCCGGGACTAGCGTAGTAGAGACCCAGTACTTC.

The gene calls are TRBV28 and TRBJ2-7; TRBD2 matches 7 bases. The trim removed 5 bases at V and 4 bases at J, leaving 14 bases unmatched. The CDR3 totals 16 residues. CDR1 is MDHEN and CDR2 is SYDVKM in the germline V gene. The CDR3 sequence: CASSLQAGRSGYEQYF. CDR3 coding DNA: TGTGCCAGCAGTCTTCAGGCCGGGAGGTCAGGGTACGAGCAGTACTTC.

CDR3 sequence reads: CASRPYPQGDQPQHF. CDR3 nucleotides: TGTGCCAGCAGGCCTTATCCTCAGGGCGACCAGCCCCAGCATTTT. The chain uses TRBV6-5 and TRBJ1-5, with a weak D call TRBD1 (5 bases). Trimming removed 6 bases at V and 7 bases at J, with 19 bases between. Germline CDR1 reads MNHEY; CDR2 reads SVGAGI. The CDR3 has 15 residues.